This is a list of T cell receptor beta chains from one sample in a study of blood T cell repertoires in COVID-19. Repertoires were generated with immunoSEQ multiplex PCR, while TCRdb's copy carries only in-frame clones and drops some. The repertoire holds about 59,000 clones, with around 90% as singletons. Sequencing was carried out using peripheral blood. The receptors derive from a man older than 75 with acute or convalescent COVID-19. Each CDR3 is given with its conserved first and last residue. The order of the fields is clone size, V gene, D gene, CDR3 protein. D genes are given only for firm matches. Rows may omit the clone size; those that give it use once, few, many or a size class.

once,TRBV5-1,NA,CASSLAAATSDTQYF
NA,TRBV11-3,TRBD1,CASSLSAGGLAQPQHF
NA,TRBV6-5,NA,CASRSGVTGQPQHF
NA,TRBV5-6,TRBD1,CASSLVRGLDSPLHF
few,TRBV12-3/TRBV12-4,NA,CASRRGYNSPLHF
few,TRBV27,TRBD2,CASTSWRGGEQYF
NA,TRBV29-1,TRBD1,CSVVQGADYGYTF
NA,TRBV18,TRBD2,CASSPQTSGLSDTQYF
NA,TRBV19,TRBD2,CASSHLGGANTGELFF
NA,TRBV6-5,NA,CASRRGTGPQVTQYF
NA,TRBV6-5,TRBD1,CASSYSGTVGDSPLHF
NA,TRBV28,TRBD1,CASSWGGQAYNEQFF
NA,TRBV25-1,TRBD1,CASIFRWRGRKNTEAFF
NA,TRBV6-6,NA,CASSYGGGDQPQHF
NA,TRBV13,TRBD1,CASSFDRGQGNSYEQYF
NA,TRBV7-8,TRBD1,CASSFGQGDEKLFF
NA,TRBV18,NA,CASSPERTANYGYTF